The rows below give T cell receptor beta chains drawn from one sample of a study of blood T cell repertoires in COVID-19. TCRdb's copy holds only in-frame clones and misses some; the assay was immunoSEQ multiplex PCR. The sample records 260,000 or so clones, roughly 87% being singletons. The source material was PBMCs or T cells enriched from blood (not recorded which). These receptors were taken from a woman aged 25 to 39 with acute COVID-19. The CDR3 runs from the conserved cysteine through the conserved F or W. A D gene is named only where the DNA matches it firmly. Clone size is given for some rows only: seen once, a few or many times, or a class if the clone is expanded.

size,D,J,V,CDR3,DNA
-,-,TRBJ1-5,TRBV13,CASSLRQGNQPQHF,TGTGCCAGCAGCTTAAGACAGGGCAATCAGCCCCAGCATTTT
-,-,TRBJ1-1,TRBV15,CATSRGQNTEAFF,TGTGCCACCAGCAGGGGACAGAACACTGAAGCTTTCTTT
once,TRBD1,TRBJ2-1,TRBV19,CATMDRGLGNEQFF,TGTGCCACCATGGACAGGGGGCTGGGAAATGAGCAGTTCTTC
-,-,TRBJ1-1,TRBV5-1,CASSLVSGLGTEAFF,TGCGCCAGCAGCTTGGTCTCGGGGTTGGGCACTGAAGCTTTCTTT
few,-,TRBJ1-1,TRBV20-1,CSASEGVTEAFF,TGCAGTGCTAGTGAGGGAGTCACTGAAGCTTTCTTT
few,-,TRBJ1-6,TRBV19,CASSRFGQINSPLHF,TGTGCCAGTAGTAGGTTCGGACAGATTAATTCACCCCTCCACTTT
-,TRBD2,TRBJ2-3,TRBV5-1,CASSSSRTSGGITDTQYF,TGCGCCAGCAGCTCCTCCCGGACTAGCGGGGGGATCACAGATACGCAGTATTTT
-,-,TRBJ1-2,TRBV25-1,CASSLSGGTGYTF,TGTGCCAGCAGCCTAAGCGGGGGCACAGGCTACACCTTC
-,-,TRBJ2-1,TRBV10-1,CASSVTAGGPNEQFF,TGCGCCAGCAGTGTTACAGCCGGGGGGCCTAACGAGCAGTTCTTC
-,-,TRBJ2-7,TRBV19,CASSSRVDRNSYEQYF,TGTGCCAGTAGTTCCCGAGTAGACAGGAACTCCTACGAGCAGTACTTC
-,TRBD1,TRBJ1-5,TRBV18,CASSPGQGGRGNQPQHF,TGTGCCAGCTCACCAGGGCAGGGGGGTCGTGGCAATCAGCCCCAGCATTTT
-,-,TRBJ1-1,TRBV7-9,CASSHPGGVWAEAFF,TGTGCCAGCAGCCACCCGGGGGGCGTATGGGCTGAAGCTTTCTTT
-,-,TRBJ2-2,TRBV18,CASSPYANTGELFF,TGTGCCAGCTCACCTTATGCGAACACCGGGGAGCTGTTTTTT
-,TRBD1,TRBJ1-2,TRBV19,CASTQTGGGIGYTF,TGTGCCAGTACCCAGACAGGGGGCGGAATAGGCTACACCTTC
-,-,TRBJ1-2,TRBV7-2,CASSLSGVDYGYTF,TGTGCCAGCAGCTTGTCGGGGGTCGACTATGGCTACACCTTC
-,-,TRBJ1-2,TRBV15,CATSREEGTGYGYTF,TGTGCCACCAGCAGAGAGGAGGGTACAGGATATGGCTACACCTTC
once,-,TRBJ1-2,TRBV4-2,CASSQWDSDYGYTF,TGTGCCAGCAGCCAATGGGACTCGGACTATGGCTACACCTTC
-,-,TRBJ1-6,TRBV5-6,CASSLDSYFENSPLHF,TGTGCCAGCAGCTTGGACAGTTATTTCGAGAATTCACCCCTCCACTTT
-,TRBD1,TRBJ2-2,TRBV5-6,CASSSLYRGPSDTGELFF,TGTGCCAGCAGCTCGCTCTACAGGGGGCCTTCGGACACCGGGGAGCTGTTTTTT
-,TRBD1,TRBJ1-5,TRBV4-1,CASSQRIQGVGNQPQHF,TGCGCCAGCAGCCAAAGGATACAGGGGGTTGGAAATCAGCCCCAGCATTTT
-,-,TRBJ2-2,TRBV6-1,CASSESGNTGELFF,TGTGCCAGCAGTGAATCAGGGAACACCGGGGAGCTGTTTTTT
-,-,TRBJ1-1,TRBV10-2,CASRNRVTEAFF,TGCGCCAGCAGAAACAGGGTCACTGAAGCTTTCTTT
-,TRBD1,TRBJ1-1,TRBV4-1,CASSHSRDRPLNTEAFF,TGCGCCAGCAGCCATAGCCGGGACAGACCCTTGAACACTGAAGCTTTCTTT
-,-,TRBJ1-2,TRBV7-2,CASSLTPNSLYGYTF,TGTGCCAGCAGCTTAACCCCCAATTCACTCTATGGCTACACCTTC
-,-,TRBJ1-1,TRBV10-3,CAISESVIGGVTEAFF,TGTGCCATCAGTGAGTCCGTGATCGGGGGTGTCACTGAAGCTTTCTTT
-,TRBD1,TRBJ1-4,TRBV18,CASSPRSGGSNEKLFF,TGTGCCAGCTCACCACGGTCAGGGGGGAGTAATGAAAAACTGTTTTTT
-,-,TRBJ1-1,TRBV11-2,CASSLESYTEAFF,TGTGCCAGCAGCTTAGAGTCCTACACTGAAGCTTTCTTT
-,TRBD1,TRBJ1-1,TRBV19,CASSVDRDTEAFF,TGTGCCAGTAGTGTCGACAGGGATACTGAAGCTTTCTTT
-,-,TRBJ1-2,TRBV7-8,CASSPLLGYTF,TGTGCCAGCAGCCCTCTACTCGGCTACACCTTC
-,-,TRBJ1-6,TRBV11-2,CASSFGGRSYNSPLHF,TGTGCCAGCAGCTTCGGGGGACGGTCCTATAATTCACCCCTCCACTTT
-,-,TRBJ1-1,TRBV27,CASSIGGWDTEAFF,TGTGCCAGCAGTATCGGGGGATGGGACACTGAAGCTTTCTTT
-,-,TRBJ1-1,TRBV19,CASSMRGGAGPFTEAFF,TGTGCCAGTAGTATGAGGGGAGGGGCCGGGCCTTTCACTGAAGCTTTCTTT
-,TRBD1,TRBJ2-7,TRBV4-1,CASSQGGQGASYEQYF,TGCGCCAGCAGCCAGGGGGGACAGGGGGCTTCCTACGAGCAGTACTTC
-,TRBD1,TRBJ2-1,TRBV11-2,CASSLYPGQGSADNEQFF,TGTGCCAGCAGCTTATACCCGGGACAGGGGTCCGCGGACAATGAGCAGTTCTTC
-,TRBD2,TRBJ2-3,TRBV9,CASSAGTSDSDTQYF,TGTGCCAGCAGCGCCGGGACTAGCGATTCAGATACGCAGTATTTT
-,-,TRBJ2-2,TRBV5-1,CASSAPGAGELFF,TGCGCCAGCAGCGCCCCAGGGGCCGGGGAGCTGTTTTTT
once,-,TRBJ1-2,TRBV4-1,CASSGGISSYGYTF,TGCGCCAGCAGCGGAGGGATATCGTCCTATGGCTACACCTTC
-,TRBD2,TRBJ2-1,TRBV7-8,CASSPSRSGGYNEQFF,TGTGCCAGCAGCCCCAGTAGGTCGGGGGGGTACAATGAGCAGTTCTTC
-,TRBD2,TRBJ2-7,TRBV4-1,CASSQDRLAGREQYF,TGCGCCAGCAGCCAAGATAGGCTAGCGGGGAGGGAGCAGTACTTC
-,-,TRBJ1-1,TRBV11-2,CASSLGTNTEAFF,TGTGCCAGCAGCTTAGGGACAAACACTGAAGCTTTCTTT
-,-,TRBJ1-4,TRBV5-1,CASSLGTGSNEKLFF,TGCGCCAGCAGCTTGGGAACAGGGTCTAATGAAAAACTGTTTTTT
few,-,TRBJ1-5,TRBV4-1,CASSRGQVDQPQHF,TGCGCCAGCAGCCGCGGACAAGTTGATCAGCCCCAGCATTTT
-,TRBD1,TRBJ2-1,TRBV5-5,CASSKGTATYNEQFF,TGTGCCAGCAGCAAAGGGACAGCTACCTACAATGAGCAGTTCTTC
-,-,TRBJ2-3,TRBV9,CASSVGRGTDTQYF,TGTGCCAGCAGCGTAGGTCGGGGCACAGATACGCAGTATTTT
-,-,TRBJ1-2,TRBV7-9,CASSTTDANYGYTF,TGTGCCAGCAGCACGACAGATGCTAACTATGGCTACACCTTC
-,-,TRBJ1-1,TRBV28,CASPPGHLMHTEAFF,TGTGCCAGTCCCCCGGGACACCTTATGCACACTGAAGCTTTCTTT
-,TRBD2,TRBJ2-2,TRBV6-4,CASRAGGTTGELFF,TGTGCCAGCAGAGCGGGGGGGACGACCGGGGAGCTGTTTTTT
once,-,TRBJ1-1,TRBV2,CASRFEAFF,TGTGCCAGCCGGTTTGAAGCTTTCTTT
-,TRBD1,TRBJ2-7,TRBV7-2,CASSVGVTGGGYEQYF,TGTGCCAGCAGCGTTGGGGTGACAGGGGGCGGATACGAGCAGTACTTC
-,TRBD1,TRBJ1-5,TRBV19,CASSIVGGDNQPQHF,TGTGCCAGTAGTATAGTAGGGGGCGACAATCAGCCCCAGCATTTT
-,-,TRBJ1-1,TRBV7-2,CASGGQFTEAFF,TGTGCCAGCGGCGGACAGTTCACTGAAGCTTTCTTT
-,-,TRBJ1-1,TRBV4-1,CASSPFREGITEAFF,TGCGCCAGCAGCCCATTCCGGGAGGGGATCACTGAAGCTTTCTTT
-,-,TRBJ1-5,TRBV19,CASSITGAGRVWQPQHF,TGTGCCAGTAGTATCACCGGGGCAGGGAGGGTTTGGCAGCCCCAGCATTTT
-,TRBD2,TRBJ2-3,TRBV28,CASILGLDFADTQYF,TGTGCCAGCATTCTTGGACTAGACTTCGCAGATACGCAGTATTTT
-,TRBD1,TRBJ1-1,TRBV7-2,CASNTQGMNTEAFF,TGTGCCAGCAACACACAGGGGATGAACACTGAAGCTTTCTTT
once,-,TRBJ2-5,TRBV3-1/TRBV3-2,CASSQRGGQETQYF,TGTGCCAGCAGCCAAAGGGGGGGACAAGAGACCCAGTACTTC